This note documents a single T cell receptor beta chain sequence. These data belong to a study of blood T cell repertoires in COVID-19. Study in general: The study drew acute and convalescent COVID-19 samples from the United States, Italy and Spain.

The V end was cut by 4 bases, the J end by 0 bases, with 9 bases between. CDR3 length equals 15 residues. Germline CDR1 and CDR2: SGHVS and FNYEAQ. Data came from immunoSEQ multiplex PCR; TCRdb stores just in-frame clones and leaves some out. Here the sample spans about 190,000 clones, 87% being singletons. Sequences were obtained from peripheral blood. The sequence was collected from a man aged 55-75 years with active or convalescent COVID-19. This rearrangement joins TRBV7-6 to TRBJ1-4; TRBD1 might be the D (5 bases). In DNA form, the CDR3 reads TGTGCCAGCAGCTCGACAGATGCAACTAATGAAAAACTGTTTTTT. Translating it yields CASSSTDATNEKLFF.